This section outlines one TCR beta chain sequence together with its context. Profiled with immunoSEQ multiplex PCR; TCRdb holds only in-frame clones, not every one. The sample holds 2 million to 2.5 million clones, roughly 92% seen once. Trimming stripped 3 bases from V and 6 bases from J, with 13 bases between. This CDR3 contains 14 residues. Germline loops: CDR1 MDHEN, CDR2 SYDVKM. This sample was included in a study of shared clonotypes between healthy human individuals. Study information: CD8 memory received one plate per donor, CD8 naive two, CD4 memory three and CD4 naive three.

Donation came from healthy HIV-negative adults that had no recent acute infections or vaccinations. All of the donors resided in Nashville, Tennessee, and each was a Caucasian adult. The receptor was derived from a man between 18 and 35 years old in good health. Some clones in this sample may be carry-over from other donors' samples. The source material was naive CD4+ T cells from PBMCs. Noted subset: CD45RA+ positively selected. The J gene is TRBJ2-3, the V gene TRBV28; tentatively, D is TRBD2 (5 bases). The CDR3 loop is CASSFGELRDTQYF. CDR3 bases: TGTGCCAGCAGTTTTGGGGAGTTGAGGGATACGCAGTATTTT.